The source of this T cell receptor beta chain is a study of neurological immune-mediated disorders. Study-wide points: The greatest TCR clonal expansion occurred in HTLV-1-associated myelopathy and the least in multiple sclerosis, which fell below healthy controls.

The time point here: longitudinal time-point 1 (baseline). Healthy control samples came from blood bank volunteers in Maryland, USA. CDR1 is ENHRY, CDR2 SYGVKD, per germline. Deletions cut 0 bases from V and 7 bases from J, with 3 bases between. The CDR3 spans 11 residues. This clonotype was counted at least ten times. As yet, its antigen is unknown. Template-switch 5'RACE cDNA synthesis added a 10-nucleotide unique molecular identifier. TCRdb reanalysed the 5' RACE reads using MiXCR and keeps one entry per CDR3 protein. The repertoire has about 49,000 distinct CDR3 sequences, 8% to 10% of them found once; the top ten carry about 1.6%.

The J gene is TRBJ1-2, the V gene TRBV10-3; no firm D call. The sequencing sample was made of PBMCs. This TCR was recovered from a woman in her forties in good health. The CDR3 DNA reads TGTGCCATCAGTGAGTCGAGTGGCTACACCTTC. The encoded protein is CAISESSGYTF.